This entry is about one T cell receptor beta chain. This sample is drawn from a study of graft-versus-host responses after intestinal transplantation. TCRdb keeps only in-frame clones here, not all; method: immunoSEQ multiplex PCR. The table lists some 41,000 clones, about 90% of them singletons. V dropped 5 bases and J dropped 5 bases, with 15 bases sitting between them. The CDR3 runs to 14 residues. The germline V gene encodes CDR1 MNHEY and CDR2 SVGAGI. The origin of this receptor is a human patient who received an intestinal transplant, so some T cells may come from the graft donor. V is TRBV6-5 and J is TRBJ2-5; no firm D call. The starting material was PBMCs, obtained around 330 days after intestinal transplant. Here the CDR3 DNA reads TGTGCCAGCAGTGTCTTGGAACAAGGGGAGACCCAGTACTTC. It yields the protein CASSVLEQGETQYF.